This T cell receptor (beta chain) was found in a study of T cells in Graves' hyperthyroidism and ophthalmopathy. The investigators amplified TCR beta CDR3 regions from RNA transcripts. A first-round RT-PCR of the TCR CDR3 used the HTBI primer set. TCRdb re-called the multiplex PCR reads through MiXCR, storing one row per CDR3 protein. The repertoire holds approximately 560,000 distinct CDR3 sequences, with about 45% as singletons. About this clonotype: Its antigen remains unidentified.

Study-level findings and limits: Most clonotypes that expanded in the thyroid above 0.001 also showed up in blood. The model forecast ophthalmopathy, anticipating it by a median 6.5 months before onset.

The CDR3 runs to 11 residues. CDR1 SEHNR and CDR2 FQNEAQ come from the germline V gene (reference sequence). V gave up 11 bases and J gave up 5 bases, with 13 bases separating them. The sequenced sample was peripheral blood or thyroid tissue (not recorded which). V and J are TRBV7-9 and TRBJ2-7, with no clear D. This sequence originates from a woman aged 18-29 years with Graves' hyperthyroidism. Written as DNA, the CDR3 is TGTGCCTGGAGCTCAACGGACGAGCAGTACTTC. Translated, it gives CAWSSTDEQYF.